One sample yielded the 23 T cell receptor beta chains listed below, sequenced in a study of OX40 agonist ivuxolimab in advanced cancers. This table comes from immunoSEQ multiplex PCR, and its TCRdb copy is limited to in-frame clones, with some not included. The sample lists under 40,000 clones, around 80% occurring once. This specimen was CD4+ or CD8+ T cells sorted from blood, taken in a trial of the OX40 agonist ivuxolimab. These receptors came from an adult with an advanced solid tumor such as melanoma, head and neck, liver or kidney cancer.

Relative to its sample, this clone is medium-sized. This rearrangement joins TRBV5-5 to TRBJ2-1, with 8 bases that match TRBD1. J was trimmed by 4 bases and V by 2 bases; bases with no gene match: 8. The V gene's germline CDR1 is SGHKS and CDR2 YYEKEE (reference sequence). This CDR3 spans 16 amino acids. The CDR3 sequence is CASSFGPGQAYNEQFF. CDR3 bases: TGTGCCAGCAGCTTTGGTCCGGGACAGGCGTACAATGAGCAGTTCTTC.

This clone was recorded once. The V call is TRBV4-2, the J call TRBJ2-7; D unclear. The CDR3 consists of 14 residues. The germline V and J ends were trimmed by 0 bases and 0 bases, with 6 bases remaining between them. Per germline, CDR1 LGHNA and CDR2 YNFKEQ. The CDR3 here is CASSQDGYSYEQYF. The CDR3 DNA sequence: TGTGCCAGCAGCCAAGATGGCTACTCCTACGAGCAGTACTTC.

This sequence joins TRBV5-6 and TRBJ1-2, with D perhaps matching TRBD1 (5 bases). V was trimmed by 3 bases and J by 0 bases, leaving 15 bases between them. The CDR3 has 16 residues. Germline lookup yields CDR1 SGHDT and CDR2 YYEEEE. The CDR3 is CASSSGRFVPNYGYTF. CDR3 bases: TGTGCCAGCAGCTCGGGACGATTCGTTCCTAACTATGGCTACACCTTC.

This clone was picked up a small number of times. The J gene is TRBJ2-7, the V gene TRBV10-3; 12 bases agree with TRBD1. J was trimmed by 2 bases and V by 9 bases; bases with no gene match: 8. The CDR3 runs to 15 residues. Germline loops: CDR1 ENHRY, CDR2 SYGVKD. The CDR3 DNA reads TGTGCCATGGGGTCGGGGACAGGGGGCCCCTACGAGCAGTACTTC. This codes for CAMGSGTGGPYEQYF.

The chain uses TRBV30 and TRBJ2-7; the match to TRBD1 covers 7 bases. This CDR3 is 14 amino acids long. With V trimmed by 4 bases and J by 0 bases, 6 bases remained unmatched. Germline V gene data show CDR1 as GTSNPN and CDR2 as SVGIG (reference sequence). This CDR3 reads CAWNSGTVSYEQYF. CDR3 sequence (DNA): TGTGCCTGGAATTCCGGGACAGTCTCCTACGAGCAGTACTTC.

The J gene is TRBJ1-5, the V gene TRBV28; D not resolved. Germline values: CDR1 MDHEN, CDR2 SYDVKM. V lost 2 bases, J lost 0 bases, and 11 bases lay in between. CDR3 length: 16 amino acids. The CDR3 here is CASSLSKGYSNQPQHF. As DNA, the CDR3 is TGTGCCAGCAGTTTAAGTAAAGGGTATAGCAATCAGCCCCAGCATTTT.

The CDR3 sequence: CASSWGLEPQHF. DNA of the CDR3: TGTGCCAGCAGTTGGGGCCTCGAGCCCCAGCATTTT. The gene calls are TRBV28 and TRBJ1-5, with D possibly TRBD1 on 5 matching bases. Germline CDR1 and CDR2: MDHEN and SYDVKM. Trimming took off 4 bases at V and 8 bases at J, with 9 bases between the two ends. The CDR3 loop spans 12 amino acids. Full variable domain (outside the CDR3, taken from reference TRBV28 and TRBJ1-5): DVKVTQSSRYLVKRTGEKVFLECVQDMDHENMFWYRQDPGLGLRLIYFSYDVKMKEKGDIPEGYSVSREKKERFSLILESASTNQTSMYLCASSWGLEPQHFGDGTRLSIL.

This chain links TRBV11-2 with TRBJ2-3; the match to TRBD2 covers 13 bases. V lost 5 bases, J lost 6 bases, and 14 bases stayed unmatched. This CDR3 contains 18 residues. Germline CDR1 is SGHAT and CDR2 is FQNNGV. CDR3 residues: CASSRLLRTSGSRDTQYF. DNA of the CDR3: TGTGCCAGCAGCAGATTACTCCGGACTAGCGGGAGCCGGGATACGCAGTATTTT.

The chain joins TRBV5-1 to TRBJ2-5, with no clear D. Germline CDR1 reads SGHRS; CDR2 reads YFSETQ. The V end was cut by 2 bases, the J end by 5 bases, with 19 bases between. The CDR3 length is 16 residues. The DNA of the CDR3 is TGCGCCAGCAGCTTCGGATCTACATCCAGTGGGGAGACCCAGTACTTC. It encodes CASSFGSTSSGETQYF. Together with reference TRBV5-1 and TRBJ2-5, the CDR3 gives the full variable domain: KAGVTQTPRYLIKTRGQQVTLSCSPISGHRSVSWYQQTPGQGLQFLFEYFSETQRNKGNFPGRFSGRQFSNSRSEMNVSTLELGDSALYLCASSFGSTSSGETQYFGPGTRLLVL.

The rearrangement joins TRBV7-7 to TRBJ2-5; TRBD2 matches 8 bases. The germline V gene encodes CDR1 SSHAT and CDR2 FNYEAQ (reference sequence). This CDR3 is built from 14 residues. V dropped 5 bases and J dropped 0; count of bases not matched to a gene: 2. The CDR3 sequence is CASSGGGYQETQYF. CDR3 nucleotide sequence: TGTGCCAGCAGCGGCGGGGGGTACCAAGAGACCCAGTACTTC.

The chain links TRBV19 to TRBJ2-5; 8 bases agree with TRBD2. Germline trimming cut 5 bases from V and 4 bases from J; bases unmatched to any gene: 6. Germline V gene data show CDR1 as LNHDA and CDR2 as SQIVND (reference sequence). The CDR3 contains 14 residues. The CDR3 here is CASSPGTRGETQYF. The CDR3 nucleotides read TGTGCCAGTAGTCCCGGGACTAGAGGAGAGACCCAGTACTTC.

The chain uses TRBV9 and TRBJ2-3; the match to TRBD1 covers 8 bases. The CDR3 contains 15 residues. CDR1 and CDR2 from the germline V gene are SGDLS and YYNGEE. After removal of 2 bases from V and 4 bases from J, the junction contained 6 bases not matched to a gene. The CDR3: CASSVAGQGSDTQYF. The CDR3, as DNA: TGTGCCAGCAGCGTGGCCGGACAGGGATCAGATACGCAGTATTTT.

This clone has only one observation. This chain connects TRBV7-9 to TRBJ2-7; possibly TRBD2 for D (5 bases). Deletions cut 5 bases from V and 7 bases from J, with 21 bases between. Germline values: CDR1 SEHNR, CDR2 FQNEAQ (reference sequence). The CDR3 length is 15 residues. CDR3 bases: TGTGCCAGCAGCCAGAGCTCGACGGGGATAGAGGAGCAGTACTTC. Its translation is CASSQSSTGIEEQYF.

This clone was recorded only once. The V call is TRBV20-1, the J call TRBJ1-1; no firm D call. V lost 4 bases and J 1 base, leaving 4 bases between the germline ends. Germline CDR1 reads DFQATT; CDR2 reads SNEGSKA (reference sequence). The CDR3 is made up of 11 amino acids. The chain's CDR3 is CSAKRNTEAFF. The CDR3 DNA sequence: TGCAGTGCTAAGAGGAACACTGAAGCTTTCTTT.

The chain's CDR3 is CASSFGTAVETQYF. CDR3 nucleotide sequence: TGTGCCAGCAGCTTCGGGACAGCCGTAGAGACCCAGTACTTC. This chain links TRBV7-9 with TRBJ2-5; 7 bases are shared with TRBD1. The CDR3 runs 14 residues. V was pared by 3 bases and J by 4 bases, with 5 bases of the junction left unmatched. Germline V gene lookup returns CDR1 SEHNR and CDR2 FQNEAQ (reference sequence).

The chain has TRBV5-1 and TRBJ2-3, with 8 bases that match TRBD1. CDR3 length: 16 residues. Per the germline V gene, CDR1 is SGHRS and CDR2 is YFSETQ. Germline trimming cut 2 bases from V and 2 bases from J; bases unmatched to any gene: 7. The CDR3 region is CASSFLGQENTDTQYF. DNA of the CDR3: TGCGCCAGCAGCTTTTTGGGACAGGAGAACACAGATACGCAGTATTTT.

This clone was observed a few times. V and J are TRBV6-6 and TRBJ1-4; D perhaps matches TRBD1 (6 bases). Germline loops: CDR1 MNHNY, CDR2 SVGAGI (reference sequence). V lost 4 bases to trimming and J lost 8 bases, with 14 bases between them. The CDR3 is 14 amino acids. The CDR3 coding sequence is TGTGCCAGCAGTTCGGAACAGGGTGGGGAAAAACTGTTTTTT. Translated: CASSSEQGGEKLFF.

The rearrangement uses TRBV7-9 and TRBJ2-7, with D perhaps assigned TRBD1 or TRBD2 (5 bases each). The CDR3 spans 15 residues. In germline, CDR1 is SEHNR, CDR2 FQNEAQ (reference sequence). Deletions cut 4 bases from V and 5 bases from J, with 18 bases between. The CDR3 is CASSSVEGYLDEQYF. Here the CDR3 DNA reads TGTGCCAGCAGCTCGGTTGAGGGGTACCTTGACGAGCAGTACTTC.

The genes are TRBV6-5 and TRBJ1-6; TRBD1 matches 8 bases. The CDR3 spans 14 residues. Germline CDR1 and CDR2: MNHEY and SVGAGI. The ends lost 0 bases at V and 8 bases at J; junction bases unmatched: 0. DNA of the CDR3: TGTGCCAGCAGTTACTCCAGGGGGCATTCACCCCTCCACTTT. Its protein is CASSYSRGHSPLHF.

The rearrangement links TRBV30 to TRBJ1-5; TRBD1 is a possible D gene (6 bases). This CDR3 contains 12 residues. V shed 4 bases and J shed 11 bases, with 15 bases lying between them. Germline CDR1 reads GTSNPN; CDR2 reads SVGIG (reference sequence). The CDR3 nucleotides are TGTGCCTGGAATCAGGTTGAGGGGGCCCAGCATTTT. Amino acids: CAWNQVEGAQHF.

This clone was counted once. This chain joins TRBV5-5 and TRBJ2-2, with 9 bases matching TRBD1. CDR3 size: 15 residues. Per germline, CDR1 SGHKS and CDR2 YYEKEE (reference sequence). The V gene end was trimmed by 1 base and the J gene end by 9 bases; junction bases not matched to a gene: 7. The DNA of the CDR3 is TGTGCCAGCAGCTTGCCACGGACAGGGGTCAGGGAGCTGTTTTTT. This codes for CASSLPRTGVRELFF.

The chain employs TRBV7-9 and TRBJ1-1; D call uncertain. Per germline, CDR1 SEHNR and CDR2 FQNEAQ (reference sequence). V was shortened by 5 bases and J by 5 bases, with 9 bases between the two germline ends. The CDR3 is 12 amino acids. The CDR3 DNA follows: TGTGCCAGCAGCGACCGACCGACTGAAGCTTTCTTT. Protein product: CASSDRPTEAFF.

V and J are TRBV6-5 and TRBJ2-2; 7 nucleotides line up with TRBD1. Germline trimming cut 10 bases from V and 2 bases from J; bases unmatched to any gene: 4. The CDR3 has 13 amino acids. Germline CDR1 MNHEY, CDR2 SVGAGI. This CDR3 is CANGDRNTGELFF. DNA for the CDR3: TGTGCCAACGGGGACAGAAACACCGGGGAGCTGTTTTTT.